Below are 27 T cell receptor beta chains sequenced from a single sample in a study of a mutant IDH1 vaccine in newly diagnosed glioma. Stated time point: week 23, last vaccination. Vaccination comprised doses that each held 300 ug of mutant IDH1 20-mer peptide, plus topical imiquimod. Their antigen targets remain unknown. Assay: immunoSEQ multiplex PCR; the TCRdb copy retains only in-frame clones and omits some. The sample has 29,000 or so clones; around 80% are singletons. Sequenced here: PBMCs, sampled from a glioma patient whose treatment included an IDH1 peptide vaccine. The source of these receptors is a woman under 30 with glioma.

The chain joins TRBV5-4 to TRBJ2-2, with D possibly TRBD2 on 6 matching bases. Trimming removed 5 bases from V and 0 bases from J, with 11 bases in between. Looked up from germline, CDR1 is SGHNT and CDR2 is YYREEE (reference sequence). The length of the CDR3 is 15 residues. The CDR3 region is CASRDGRTNTGELFF. CDR3 sequence (DNA): TGTGCCAGCAGGGACGGGAGAACGAACACCGGGGAGCTGTTTTTT.

The chain uses TRBV14 and TRBJ2-5; D is ambiguous. The CDR3 runs 14 residues. Germline CDR1 is SGHDN and CDR2 is FVKESK. Trimming left V 0 bases short and J 5 bases short, with 10 bases between. The CDR3 region is CASSQDGVWETQYF. The CDR3, as DNA: TGTGCCAGCAGCCAAGATGGGGTGTGGGAGACCCAGTACTTC.

This clone was counted between two and nine times. The V call is TRBV2, the J call TRBJ1-4, with unresolved D. From germline, CDR1 is SNHLY and CDR2 FYNNEI. The CDR3 sequence is 13 residues long. V was shortened by 6 bases and J by 8 bases, with 13 bases between the two germline ends. CDR3 amino acids: CASRRLSREKLFF. DNA of the CDR3: TGTGCCAGCAGGCGTCTATCAAGAGAAAAACTGTTTTTT.

The chain recombines TRBV11-2 with TRBJ2-7, with 11 nucleotides matching TRBD2. The CDR3 is 16 amino acids. V was clipped by 4 bases and J by 6 bases; unmatched bases: 11. CDR1 and CDR2 (germline): SGHAT, FQNNGV. The DNA of the CDR3 is TGTGCCAGCAGCTCGTGGACTAGCGGGCCTTATGTCGAGCAGTACTTC. It specifies CASSSWTSGPYVEQYF.

The chain recombines TRBV2 with TRBJ2-3; possibly TRBD2 for D (5 bases). With 2 bases removed from V and 0 bases from J, the gap between germline ends came to 12 bases. CDR3 length: 16 residues. CDR1 is SNHLY and CDR2 is FYNNEI in the germline V gene. The CDR3 DNA sequence: TGTGCCAGCAGTGAACTTGGCAGGACTAGCACAGATACGCAGTATTTT. Translation gives CASSELGRTSTDTQYF.

V usage is TRBV5-1 and J usage is TRBJ2-5, with 14 bases matching TRBD2. This CDR3 region has 17 residues. The junction had 10 bases not matched to a gene; V was cut back by 4 bases and J by 5 bases. Germline CDR1 and CDR2: SGHRS and YFSETQ. The CDR3 reads CASSAGTSGGRGETQYF. The CDR3 DNA follows: TGCGCCAGCAGCGCTGGGACTAGCGGGGGACGTGGGGAGACCCAGTACTTC.

V and J are TRBV27 and TRBJ1-3, with unresolved D. Trimming removed 0 bases from V and 0 bases from J, with 6 bases in between. There are 15 residues in the CDR3. CDR1 and CDR2 (germline): MNHEY, SMNVEV (reference sequence). In DNA, the CDR3 is TGTGCCAGCAGTTTATCTTACAGCTCTGGAAACACCATATATTTT. Translated: CASSLSYSSGNTIYF.

The chain employs TRBV28 and TRBJ1-1; no clear D gene. V lost 1 base, J lost 1 base, and 4 bases lay in between. Germline CDR1 and CDR2: MDHEN and SYDVKM. The CDR3 runs 13 residues. The CDR3 DNA sequence: TGTGCCAGCAGTTTATACAGGAACACTGAAGCTTTCTTT. Encoded protein: CASSLYRNTEAFF.

This clone was observed a handful of times. The chain carries TRBV27 and TRBJ2-7, with D tentatively TRBD1 (8 bases). The CDR3 covers 17 residues. Germline V gives CDR1 MNHEY, CDR2 SMNVEV (reference sequence). Trimming cost V 6 bases and J 0 bases, with 21 bases left between them. For the CDR3, the DNA is TGTGCCAGCAGGGGGGGGAGGGGACAGGAAAGCTCCTACGAGCAGTACTTC. Its translation is CASRGGRGQESSYEQYF.

Written as DNA, the CDR3 is TGCAGCGTTTTTGGTAGTGGGTACAATGAAAAACTGTTTTTT. Residues: CSVFGSGYNEKLFF. The chain carries TRBV29-1 and TRBJ1-4; D is unclear. The CDR3 is made up of 14 amino acids. In germline, CDR1 is SQVTM, CDR2 ANQGSEA. Trimming cost V 5 bases and J 5 bases, with 15 bases left between them.

This chain uses TRBV6-5 with TRBJ2-3, with 9 bases that match TRBD2. Germline V lookup: CDR1 MNHEY, CDR2 SVGAGI. The CDR3 runs 16 residues. V shed 2 bases, J shed 4 bases, and the junction held 7 bases outside the gene matches. CDR3 residues: CASSYRPRGGADTQYF. The DNA of the CDR3 is TGTGCCAGCAGTTACCGACCCCGCGGGGGGGCAGATACGCAGTATTTT.

J is TRBJ1-3 and V is TRBV27; D is unresolved. CDR3 size: 11 residues. The germline V gene encodes CDR1 MNHEY and CDR2 SMNVEV (reference sequence). The ends were cut back, 11 bases at V and 4 bases at J, with 9 bases in the middle. The CDR3, as DNA: TGTGCCGCGGGATTCGGAAACACCATATATTTT. This codes for CAAGFGNTIYF.

The chain recombines TRBV19 with TRBJ1-1; D is possibly TRBD1 (6 bases). V lost 3 bases to trimming and J lost 4 bases, with 12 bases between them. Germline assignment: CDR1 LNHDA and CDR2 SQIVND (reference sequence). CDR3 size: 14 residues. This CDR3 reads CASSMAQGTTEAFF. The CDR3 nucleotides are TGTGCCAGTAGTATGGCGCAGGGGACCACTGAAGCTTTCTTT.

The count of this clone is one. This chain connects TRBV2 to TRBJ2-1; D is unclear. With 3 bases removed from V and 16 bases from J, the gap between germline ends came to 16 bases. The CDR3 contains 12 residues. Per germline, CDR1 SNHLY and CDR2 FYNNEI. CDR3 region: CASSDERLRVFF. DNA of the CDR3: TGTGCCAGCAGTGATGAGCGACTCCGCGTCTTCTTC.

The rearrangement links TRBV30 to TRBJ1-2, with D perhaps TRBD1 (5 bases). This CDR3 region has 11 residues. V gave up 2 bases and J gave up 7 bases, with 8 bases separating them. Germline assignment: CDR1 GTSNPN and CDR2 SVGIG (reference sequence). CDR3 sequence: CAWSSGPGYTF. For the CDR3, the DNA is TGTGCCTGGAGTTCAGGGCCTGGCTACACCTTC. The entire variable domain, with the rest obtained from reference TRBV30 and TRBJ1-2, is as follows: SQTIHQWPATLVQPVGSPLSLECTVEGTSNPNLYWYRQAAGRGLQLLFYSVGIGQISSEVPQNLSASRPQDRQFILSSKKLLLSDSGFYLCAWSSGPGYTFGSGTRLTVV.

This chain links TRBV5-6 with TRBJ2-7; 12 bases fit TRBD2. Germline trimming cut 4 bases from V and 2 bases from J; bases unmatched to any gene: 4. Germline V gene data show CDR1 as SGHDT and CDR2 as YYEEEE. The CDR3 runs 15 residues. CDR3: CASSLRLAGAYEQYF. The CDR3 region has the DNA TGTGCCAGCAGCCTACGACTAGCGGGGGCCTACGAGCAGTACTTC.

The chain joins TRBV7-2 to TRBJ2-1; 9 positions match TRBD2. J gave up 8 bases and V 1 base, and 9 bases lay outside the gene matches. Germline values: CDR1 SGHTA, CDR2 FQGNSA. This CDR3 is 16 amino acids long. CDR3: CASSLGGGRAKDEQFF. CDR3 in DNA: TGTGCCAGCAGCTTAGGTGGCGGGAGGGCCAAGGATGAGCAGTTCTTC.

This clone was counted a few times. The chain has TRBV18 and TRBJ1-5; no definite D call. Per the germline V gene, CDR1 is KGHSH and CDR2 is LQKENI. V lost 3 bases to trimming and J lost 7 bases, with 19 bases between them. CDR3 length equals 16 residues. This CDR3 is CASSPQRPSLGQPQHF. For the CDR3, the DNA is TGTGCCAGCTCACCCCAGAGGCCCAGTCTTGGCCAGCCCCAGCATTTT. Variable domain in full (rest from reference TRBV18 and TRBJ1-5): NAGVMQNPRHLVRRRGQEARLRCSPMKGHSHVYWYRQLPEEGLKFMVYLQKENIIDESGMPKERFSAEFPKEGPSILRIQQVVRGDSAAYFCASSPQRPSLGQPQHFGDGTRLSIL.

This rearrangement joins TRBV4-1 to TRBJ2-7; 8 nucleotides agree with TRBD2. The CDR3 spans 13 residues. Germline-derived CDR1 and CDR2 are MGHRA and YSYEKL. Trimming at V came to 4 bases and at J to 3 bases, leaving 2 bases not matched to a gene. DNA of the CDR3: TGCGCCAGCAGCCCGGCGGGGGGCTACGAGCAGTACTTC. Translating gives CASSPAGGYEQYF.

CDR3 sequence: CASRGLSTYEQYF. As DNA, the CDR3 is TGTGCCAGCAGGGGCCTTTCGACCTACGAGCAGTACTTC. The chain employs TRBV28 and TRBJ2-7; D remains ambiguous. Germline V CDR1 and CDR2: MDHEN, SYDVKM. CDR3 size: 13 residues. Deletions cut 6 bases from V and 2 bases from J, with 11 bases between.

This chain uses TRBV10-3 with TRBJ1-2, with D perhaps matching TRBD1 (5 bases). Germline V gene data show CDR1 as ENHRY and CDR2 as SYGVKD. The CDR3 contains 15 residues. Trimming took off 4 bases at V and 0 bases at J, with 12 bases between the two ends. This CDR3 is CAISADGGANYGYTF. As DNA, the CDR3 is TGTGCCATCAGTGCCGACGGGGGAGCTAACTATGGCTACACCTTC.

The table lists this clone with a few counts. V is TRBV10-3 and J is TRBJ1-2, with D tentatively TRBD1 (5 bases). The CDR3 length is 14 residues. V lost 3 bases, J lost 5 bases, and 13 bases lay in between. CDR1 and CDR2 (germline): ENHRY, SYGVKD. CDR3 residues: CAISDVGTYYGYTF. CDR3 coding DNA: TGTGCCATCAGTGATGTAGGGACTTATTATGGCTACACCTTC.

The CDR3 DNA is TGTGCCAGCAGCTTGAACAGCGTTCAGGGAAACACCATATATTTT. Amino acid sequence: CASSLNSVQGNTIYF. The chain employs TRBV5-4 and TRBJ1-3; D not resolved. The CDR3 contains 15 residues. Germline V gene sequence: CDR1 SGHNT, CDR2 YYREEE (reference sequence). The germline V and J ends were trimmed by 1 base and 4 bases, with 12 bases remaining between them. Combining the CDR3 with reference TRBV5-4 and TRBJ1-3 gives the whole variable domain ETGVTQSPTHLIKTRGQQVTLRCSSQSGHNTVSWYQQALGQGPQFIFQYYREEENGRGNFPPRFSGLQFPNYSSELNVNALELDDSALYLCASSLNSVQGNTIYFGEGSWLTVV.

This sequence joins TRBV7-2 and TRBJ1-3, with D tentatively TRBD1 (6 bases). The CDR3 has 15 residues. V gave up 5 bases and J gave up 3 bases, with 14 bases separating them. Looked up from germline, CDR1 is SGHTA and CDR2 is FQGNSA. CDR3 in amino acids: CASSARGADGNTIYF. DNA of the CDR3: TGTGCCAGCAGCGCCCGGGGGGCGGATGGAAACACCATATATTTT.

Comment on this clone: At one end the junction does not follow the germline gene, possibly because of a read error. V gene TRBV7-7 combines with J gene TRBJ2-2; D is ambiguous. Germline V lookup: CDR1 SSHAT, CDR2 FNYEAQ (reference sequence). The CDR3 is 14 residues long. The CDR3 is CASKEGTNTGELFF. CDR3 DNA sequence: TGTGCTAGCAAGGAAGGAACGAACACCGGGGAGCTGTTTTTT.

The J gene is TRBJ1-2, the V gene TRBV4-2, with no clear D. Per the germline V gene, CDR1 is LGHNA and CDR2 is YNFKEQ. V was trimmed by 4 bases and J by 8 bases, leaving 11 bases between them. The CDR3 consists of 12 residues. The CDR3 reads CASSLGLEGYTF. The CDR3 nucleotides read TGTGCCAGCAGCCTTGGTTTGGAGGGCTACACCTTC.

V and J are TRBV19 and TRBJ1-2; TRBD1 agrees at 8 bases. CDR3 length equals 15 residues. V was pared by 10 bases and J by 6 bases, with 16 bases of the junction left unmatched. From germline, CDR1 is LNHDA and CDR2 SQIVND (reference sequence). Here the CDR3 DNA reads TGTGCCACCCAATGGGGACAGGCCACCTCCCATGGCTACACCTTC. Its translation: CATQWGQATSHGYTF.